This T cell receptor (beta chain) appears in the sequencing data of a study of blood T cells in healthy people across ages. Looked up from germline, CDR1 is DFQATT and CDR2 is SNEGSKA (reference sequence). CDR3 length: 12 amino acids. Trimming left V 6 bases short and J 7 bases short, with 16 bases between. It was with a sample-barcoded 5' primer and a J-beta primer mix that a second PCR of roughly 6 to 11 cycles was run. A single record per CDR3 protein comes from TCRdb applying MiXCR to the 5' RACE reads. The top ten hold 6.5% to 8.5% of the sample, which has around 1.5 million distinct CDR3 sequences, around 55% seen once.

The chain combines TRBV20-1 with TRBJ2-7; D perhaps matches TRBD2 (5 bases). The sequencing input was blood. This clonotype was obtained from a man between 18 and 29 years old in good health. CDR3 loop: CSATATSGEQYF. CDR3 nucleotides: TGCAGTGCGACCGCAACGTCGGGGGAGCAGTACTTC.